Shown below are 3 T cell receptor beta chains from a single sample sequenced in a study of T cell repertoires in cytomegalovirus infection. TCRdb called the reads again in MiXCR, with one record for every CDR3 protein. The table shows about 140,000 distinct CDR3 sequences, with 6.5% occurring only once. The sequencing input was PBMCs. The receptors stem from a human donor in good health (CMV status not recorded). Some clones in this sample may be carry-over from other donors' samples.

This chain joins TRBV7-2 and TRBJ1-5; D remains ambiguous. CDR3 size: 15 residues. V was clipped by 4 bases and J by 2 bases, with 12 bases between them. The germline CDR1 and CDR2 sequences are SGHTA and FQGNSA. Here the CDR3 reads CASSSRLGGNQPQHF. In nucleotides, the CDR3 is TGTGCCAGCAGCTCCAGGCTGGGTGGCAATCAGCCCCAGCATTTT. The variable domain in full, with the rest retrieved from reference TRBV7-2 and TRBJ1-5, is GAGVSQSPSNKVTEKGKDVELRCDPISGHTALYWYRQSLGQGLEFLIYFQGNSAPDKSGLPSDRFSAERTGGSVSTLTIQRTQQEDSAVYLCASSSRLGGNQPQHFGDGTRLSIL.

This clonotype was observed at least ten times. The CDR3 bases are TGTGCCAGCAGCAATGACCGGCCAGGGAGGGGTGAAAAACTGTTTTTT. As protein: CASSNDRPGRGEKLFF. The chain has TRBV7-2 and TRBJ1-4, with D tentatively TRBD1 (5 bases). Germline V CDR1 and CDR2: SGHTA, FQGNSA. This CDR3 has 16 residues. Trimming left V 5 bases short and J 7 bases short, with 20 bases between.

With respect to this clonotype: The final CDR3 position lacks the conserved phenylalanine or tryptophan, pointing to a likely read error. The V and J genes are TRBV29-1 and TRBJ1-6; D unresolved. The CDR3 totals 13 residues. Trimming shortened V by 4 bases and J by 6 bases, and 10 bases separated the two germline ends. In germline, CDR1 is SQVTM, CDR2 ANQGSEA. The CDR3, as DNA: TGCAGCGTTGCCAACAGCATTAATTCACCCCTCCACATT. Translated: CSVANSINSPLHI.